The T cell receptor (beta chain) under discussion was sequenced for a study of Ad26.COV2.S vaccination and SARS-CoV-2 variants. Sequenced by immunoSEQ multiplex PCR; TCRdb stores in-frame clones only, minus some. The sample has around 450,000 clones; roughly nine tenths are singletons. Treatment in this sample: about 20 received Ad26.COV2.S at low or high dose, single or two shots; 5 received placebo; per-sample allocation not given. Material that was analyzed had been drawn on day 63 after the first vaccine or placebo injection. The CDR3 runs to 14 residues. Trimming removed 4 bases from V and 0 bases from J, with 9 bases in between. CDR1 and CDR2 (germline): MNHEY, SVGEGT.

The TCR sequence derives from a person between 18 and 59 years old who received the Ad26.COV2.S COVID-19 vaccine or a placebo. This rearrangement joins TRBV6-2 or TRBV6-3 to TRBJ1-2; D not resolved. This specimen was peripheral blood, taken in a trial of Ad26.COV2.S vaccine versus placebo. The CDR3 here is CASSLRASNYGYTF. The CDR3 DNA reads as TGTGCCAGCAGTTTGAGAGCTTCTAACTATGGCTACACCTTC.